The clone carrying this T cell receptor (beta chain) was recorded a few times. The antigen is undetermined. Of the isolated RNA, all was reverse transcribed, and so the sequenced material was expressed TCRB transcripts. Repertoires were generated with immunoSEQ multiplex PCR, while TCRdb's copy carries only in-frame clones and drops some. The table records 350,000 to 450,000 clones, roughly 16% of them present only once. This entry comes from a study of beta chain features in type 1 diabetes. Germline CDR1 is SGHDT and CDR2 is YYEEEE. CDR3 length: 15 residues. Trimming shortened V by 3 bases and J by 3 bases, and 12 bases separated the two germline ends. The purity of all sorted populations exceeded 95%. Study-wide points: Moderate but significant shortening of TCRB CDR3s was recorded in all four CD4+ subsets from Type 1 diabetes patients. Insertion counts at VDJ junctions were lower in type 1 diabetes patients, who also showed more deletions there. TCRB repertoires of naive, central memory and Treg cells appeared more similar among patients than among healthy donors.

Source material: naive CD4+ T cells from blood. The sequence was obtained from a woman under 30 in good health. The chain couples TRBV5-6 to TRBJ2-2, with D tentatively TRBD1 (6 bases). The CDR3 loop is CASSYPQGYTGELFF. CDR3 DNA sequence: TGTGCCAGCAGCTACCCACAGGGCTACACCGGGGAGCTGTTTTTT.